The sequence of this TCR beta chain was determined in a study of shared clonotypes between healthy human individuals. Generated by immunoSEQ multiplex PCR, the TCRdb table keeps only in-frame clones and is missing some. Here the sample spans 740,000 or so clones, about 80% being singletons. Germline-derived CDR1 and CDR2 are SGHTA and FQGNSA. The V segment lost 4 bases and the J segment 6 bases; nucleotides outside the gene matches: 6. The CDR3 has 16 amino acids. The source is a woman in her twenties or thirties in good health. The sequenced material came from memory CD4+ T cells sorted from blood. Indicated subset: CD45RA-negative fraction. The rearrangement uses TRBV7-2 and TRBJ2-2; 12 bases are a match to TRBD2. CDR3 coding DNA: TGTGCCAGCAGCTCCCGACTAGCGGGAGATGCCGGGGAGCTGTTTTTT. The encoded protein is CASSSRLAGDAGELFF.